There are a few counts of the clone carrying this TCR beta chain. Its specificity is not known. The data are from a study of read filtering for tumor transcriptome and immune sequencing. About the research overall: Patients were approximately 17 male and about 15 female, mean age 65.9 years, range roughly 45 to 85. TCR-mapped reads were about 3.5 to 10.27 million with IR-seq versus about 85 to 1273 with RNA-seq. Study-level points and caveats: Correlation between methods rose after single-read clonotypes were removed. In IR-seq, single-read clonotypes were around four fifths of clonotypes but approximately 3.5% of reads.

From 350 to 500 ng of RNA, a library with molecular barcoded alpha/delta and beta/gamma adaptors was made. TCRdb called the reads again in MiXCR, with one record for every CDR3 protein. The sample lists around 140,000 distinct CDR3 sequences, roughly 13% occurring once. V was pared by 4 bases and J by 9 bases, with 4 bases between. In germline, CDR1 is SQVTM, CDR2 ANQGSEA. This CDR3 comprises 9 residues. The sample consisted of a population of CD138-negative cells sorted from bone marrow. The chain couples TRBV29-1 to TRBJ2-1; D uncertain. This clonotype was obtained from a donor at least 40 years old with multiple myeloma. The CDR3: CSVAPEQFF. The CDR3 DNA sequence: TGCAGCGTTGCCCCTGAGCAGTTCTTC.